This entry concerns a single T cell receptor (beta chain). Its target antigen remains unknown. Base quality data are lacking; no much larger clone is found one base away. Sorted unstimulated T cells, along with proliferating T cells recovered from mixed lymphocyte reactions, underwent TCRbeta CDR3 sequencing. Fresh whole blood from fewer than twelve HLA-typed healthy donors was used to isolate PBMCs. Unstimulated CD4+ regulatory T cells were FACS-sorted to map the origin of alloreactive clones. Reading from cysteine to phenylalanine, the CDR3 counts 14 amino acids. Solely the CDR3 DNA is kept, with 42 bases framed from the first base. This specimen belongs to a study of siplizumab effects on memory and regulatory T cells (dated by TCRdb to the late 2010s). With regard to the full study: The effect of the anti-CD2 antibody siplizumab on alloreactive T-cell subsets was examined in allogeneic mixed lymphocyte reactions constructed from human PBMCs.

What the study reported, not specific to this receptor: Unstimulated naive T cells appeared more diverse than memory T cells, and naive cells seemed to contribute substantially to the alloresponse. The cumulative frequency of alloreactive sequences that could be traced back to unstimulated CD4+ memory T cells was significantly reduced by siplizumab. Roughly 80-97% of proliferating CD4+ or CD8+ clones could not be assigned a naive or memory phenotype. Whether proliferating Tregs from siplizumab cultures were suppressive was not functionally confirmed. Among mappable alloreactive CD4+ clones, an average Treg-derived fraction of 68.8% was observed with siplizumab, compared with roughly 28% in control reactions. Because sequences at frequencies below about 10^-5 were poorly captured, only a minor fraction of alloreactive clones could be mapped back to unstimulated subsets.

Preparation of the library involved the immunoSEQ multiplex PCR assay. Approximately 93,000 TCR templates per sample were assayed by the deep sequencing platform. Genomic DNA extracted from sorted T cells was used for TCRbeta CDR3 sequencing. Per the authors' processing: The R programming language was used for the clonal analysis of the TCRbeta CDR3 data. Comparing unstimulated samples against CFSE-low samples taken after the reaction was how alloreactive CD4+ and CD8+ clones were defined. Alloreactive CD4+ clones were assigned to regulatory or non-regulatory origin by matching sequences to sorted unstimulated Treg and non-Treg repertoires. The table comes from immuneACCESS by way of TCRdb, which keeps in-frame sequences with V and J called. Part of the clones is missing from these tables; in studies checked, under half for an unresolved V gene and the rest for unknown reasons. For V, J and clone size, that table is used; D and trimming come from the DNA. Across this sample there are approximately 100,000 clones, with 85% to 95% seen only once. The ten largest clones add up to around 0.6% of the sample.

This receptor chain uses TRBV21-1 and TRBJ1-1; no DNA check was done on the table's D call, TRBD1. TRBV21-1 is labeled a pseudogene. The sample comprised Tregs sorted from blood. The sequence was collected from a human donor in good health. In nucleotide form, the sequence is TGTGCCAGCATCACCCTGGACAGGAACACTGAAGCTTTCTTT. Translation gives CASITLDRNTEAFF.